This T cell receptor (beta chain) was recorded in a study of molecular identifiers for immune sequencing clone quantification. Study-level background: Replicate RNA from around 20,000 or 100,000 naive CD8 T cells formed five aliquots; four were sequenced. Study-wide points: Clones of above 20 RNA copies carried over 97% of effector molecules; in naive cells they carried under 1%. Sizes of clones that are highly expanded could be underestimated (if identical TCR molecules share a barcode).

Germline V CDR1 and CDR2: SNHLY, FYNNEI. With 6 bases removed from V and 4 bases from J, the gap between germline ends came to 12 bases. This CDR3 contains 13 residues. Naive CD8 libraries were made from around 18,000 to 910,000 sorted cells, and they used 10%, 30% or 50% RNA. TCRdb recomputed calls from the PCR reads with MiXCR, one row per CDR3 protein. The data show about 510,000 distinct CDR3 sequences, less than 30% seen once. In this sample, this clonotype turned up once. No antigen is known for it. The V gene is TRBV2, the J gene TRBJ1-1; D gene uncertain. The sample consisted of naive CD8+ T cells from blood, with Jurkat cell RNA spiked in. Subset indicated: FACS-sorted CD8+CD4-CCR7+CD45RA+ naive T cells. The clonotype comes from a human donor in good health. Some libraries in this study had Jurkat cell RNA spiked in. The CDR3 reads CASREWTGTEAFF. CDR3 bases: TGTGCCAGCAGAGAGTGGACTGGCACTGAAGCTTTCTTT.